These 10 T cell receptor beta chains originate from one sample sequenced in a study of CD8 T cells in Susac syndrome. Random hexamers were used to reverse transcribe roughly 0.5 to 1 ug of RNA. A single record per CDR3 protein comes from TCRdb applying MiXCR to the immunoSEQ multiplex PCR reads. The table shows 95,000 to 150,000 distinct CDR3 sequences, with roughly 94% occurring only once. The sample comprised CD8+ T cells from PBMCs. The receptors derive from a human donor with Susac syndrome.

The chain carries TRBV5-4 and TRBJ1-1; 8 bases agree with TRBD1. Looked up from germline, CDR1 is SGHNT and CDR2 is YYREEE (reference sequence). The CDR3 consists of 14 residues. With V trimmed by 4 bases and J by 3 bases, 5 bases remained unmatched. CDR3 in DNA: TGTGCCAGCAGCACCGGACAGGGCTACACTGAAGCTTTCTTT. This translates into CASSTGQGYTEAFF.

This clonotype was found a few times. The V and J genes are TRBV19 and TRBJ1-5; D gene uncertain. CDR3 length: 13 amino acids. CDR1 is LNHDA, CDR2 SQIVND, per germline (reference sequence). V lost 3 bases and J lost 6, with 9 bases in between. Here the CDR3 reads CASSIGSVQPQHF. CDR3 nucleotides: TGTGCCAGTAGTATCGGTAGTGTTCAGCCCCAGCATTTT.

The V and J genes are TRBV5-1 and TRBJ2-7; no firm D call. The CDR3 consists of 13 residues. The germline CDR1 and CDR2 sequences are SGHRS and YFSETQ. V lost 7 bases, J lost 5 bases, and 16 bases lay in between. CDR3 residues: CASRPEGSDEQYF. In DNA form, the CDR3 reads TGCGCCAGCCGCCCTGAAGGCTCGGACGAGCAGTACTTC.

The rearrangement links TRBV14 to TRBJ2-3; tentative D call: TRBD1 (6 bases). The germline V and J ends were trimmed by 4 bases and 0 bases, with 11 bases remaining between them. CDR1 and CDR2 from the germline V gene are SGHDN and FVKESK. This CDR3 region has 15 residues. CDR3 DNA: TGTGCCAGCAGCCTCACTACAGGGAGCACAGATACGCAGTATTTT. Protein product: CASSLTTGSTDTQYF.

V gene TRBV7-9 combines with J gene TRBJ2-3, with D unclear. CDR1 is SEHNR and CDR2 is FQNEAQ in the germline V gene (reference sequence). Deletions cut 1 base from V and 3 bases from J, with 5 bases between. The CDR3 spans 13 residues. CDR3 residues: CASSLEFTDTQYF. CDR3 sequence (DNA): TGTGCCAGCAGCTTAGAATTTACAGATACGCAGTATTTT.

This chain uses TRBV29-1 with TRBJ2-1; no firm D call. The germline CDR1 and CDR2 sequences are SQVTM and ANQGSEA. Deletions cut 7 bases from V and 6 bases from J, with 7 bases between. The CDR3 runs to 10 residues. DNA for the CDR3: TGCAGCGCCCACCTCAATGAGCAGTTCTTC. This translates into CSAHLNEQFF.

This chain uses TRBV27 with TRBJ2-5, with 10 bases aligning to TRBD1. V gave up 3 bases and J gave up 1 base; unmatched junction bases: 2. The CDR3 has 15 amino acids. The germline V gene encodes CDR1 MNHEY and CDR2 SMNVEV (reference sequence). CDR3 nucleotides: TGTGCCAGCAGTTTGGGACAGGGGATCCAAGAGACCCAGTACTTC. This gives the protein CASSLGQGIQETQYF.

This chain joins TRBV20-1 and TRBJ2-7; D is ambiguous. Germline assignment: CDR1 DFQATT and CDR2 SNEGSKA (reference sequence). The CDR3 covers 14 residues. The V end lost 5 bases, the J end lost 3 bases, and 17 bases lay between the germline ends. In nucleotides, the CDR3 is TGCAGTGCTGCCTCAGAAAGATCCCTCTACGAGCAGTACTTC. It specifies CSAASERSLYEQYF.

This rearrangement joins TRBV20-1 to TRBJ2-7; TRBD2 is a possible D gene (6 bases). Trimming pared 0 bases from V and 3 bases from J, leaving 9 bases between. Germline values: CDR1 DFQATT, CDR2 SNEGSKA (reference sequence). The CDR3 contains 13 residues. CDR3 bases: TGCAGTGCTAGAGATCCGGGGGACTACGAGCAGTACTTC. Protein product: CSARDPGDYEQYF.

This chain uses TRBV9 with TRBJ2-2; D unresolved. The CDR3 loop spans 14 amino acids. Trimming took off 0 bases at V and 1 base at J, with 4 bases between the two ends. Germline V CDR1 and CDR2: SGDLS, YYNGEE. CDR3: CASSVVENTGELFF. The DNA of the CDR3 is TGTGCCAGCAGCGTAGTTGAGAACACCGGGGAGCTGTTTTTT.